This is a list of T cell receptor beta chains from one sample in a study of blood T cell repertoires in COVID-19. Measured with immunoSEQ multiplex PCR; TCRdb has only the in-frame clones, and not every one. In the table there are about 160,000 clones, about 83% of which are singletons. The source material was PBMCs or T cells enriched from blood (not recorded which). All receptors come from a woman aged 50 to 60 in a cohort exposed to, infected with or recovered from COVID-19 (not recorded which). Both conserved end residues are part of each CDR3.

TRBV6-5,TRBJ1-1,CASSYSNMLDRGLSFF
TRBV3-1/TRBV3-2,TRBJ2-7,CASSQRRGRGPYEQYF
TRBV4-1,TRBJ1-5,CASSLRGNSNQPQHF
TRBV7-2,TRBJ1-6,CASSLVGVDRGRPLHF
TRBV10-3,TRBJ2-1,CAIGLASENEQFF
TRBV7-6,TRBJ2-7,CASSQGQGADEQYF
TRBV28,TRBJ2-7,CASRLGGDSYEQYF
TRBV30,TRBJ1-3,CAWSVLGGNTIYF
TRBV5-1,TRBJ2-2,CASRRESDTGELFF
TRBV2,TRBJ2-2,CAQGQQNTGELFF
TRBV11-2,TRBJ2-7,CASSLLTGGRLYEQYF
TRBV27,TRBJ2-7,CASSLQGQPFGEQYF
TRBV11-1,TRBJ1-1,CASSLGQGTEAFF
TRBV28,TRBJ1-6,CASSLGQAAGSPLHF
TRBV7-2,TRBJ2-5,CASSLGTAYQETQYF
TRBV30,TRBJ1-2,CAWSSGQGADGYTF
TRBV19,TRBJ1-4,CASSPGQGGLRGEKLFF
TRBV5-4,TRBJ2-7,CASSLGAGGGIYEQYF
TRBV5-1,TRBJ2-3,CASSFQGARGTDTQYF
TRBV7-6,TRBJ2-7,CASSPQSGFSTYEQYF
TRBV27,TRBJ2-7,CASSLGSGPSYEQYF
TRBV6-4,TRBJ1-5,CATVQGSNQPQHF
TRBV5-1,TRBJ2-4,CASSPPGTEKNIQYF
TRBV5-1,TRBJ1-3,CASQQGSSGNTIYF
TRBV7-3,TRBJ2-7,CASSSSGGSDEQYF
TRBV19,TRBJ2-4,CATKGSGLLAKNIQYF
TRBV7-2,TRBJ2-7,CASSARGPTYEQYF
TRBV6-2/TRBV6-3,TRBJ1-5,CASSYPTDRGLKTDQPQHF
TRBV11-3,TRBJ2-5,CASTKGGLAGRETQYF
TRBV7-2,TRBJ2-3,CASSLTDFHTDTQYF
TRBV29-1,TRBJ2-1,CSVEYQQGSEQFF
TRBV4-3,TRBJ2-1,CASSQGSSYNEQFF
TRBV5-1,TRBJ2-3,CASSLGVLSTDTQYF
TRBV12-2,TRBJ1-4,CASRLKGGQCLEKLFF
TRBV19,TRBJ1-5,CASSIDRVISNWQPQHF
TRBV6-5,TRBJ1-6,CASLGQPNSPLHF
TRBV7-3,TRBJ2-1,CASSATSGRVAEQFF
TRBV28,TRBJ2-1,CASRETSGGASEQFF
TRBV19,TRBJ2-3,CASKETSGSLVTQYF
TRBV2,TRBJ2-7,CASRKTGVYEQYF
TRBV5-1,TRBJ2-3,CASSLGLATDTQYF
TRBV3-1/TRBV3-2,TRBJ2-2,CASSQFKGVLAGIGAGELFF
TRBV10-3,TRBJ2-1,CAISESERGREQFF
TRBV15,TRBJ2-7,CATSGELAGLSYEQYF
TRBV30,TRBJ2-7,CAWSVEADYEQYF
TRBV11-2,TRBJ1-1,CASSLQGGEAFF
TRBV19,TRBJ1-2,CASSPGSGGYTF
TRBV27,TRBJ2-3,CASSYYRLDTQYF
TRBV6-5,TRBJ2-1,CASKSSGTYNEQFF
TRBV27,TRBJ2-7,CASSLSTHGDYEQYF
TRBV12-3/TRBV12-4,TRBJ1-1,CASLQTMNTEAFF
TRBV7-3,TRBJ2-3,CASSLRSGGPITDTQYF
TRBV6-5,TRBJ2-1,CASVSGTSGMNEQFF
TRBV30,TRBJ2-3,CARTGGRVDTQYF
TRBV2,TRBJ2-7,CASSDSLGLAGVSNEQYF
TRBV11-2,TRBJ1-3,CASSLGTARSPSGNTIYF
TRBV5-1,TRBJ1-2,CASSLEAGPNYGYTF
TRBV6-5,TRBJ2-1,CASSYDRNEQFF
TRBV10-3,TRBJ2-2,CATRGSGELFF
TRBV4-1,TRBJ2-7,CASSSREGATYEQYF